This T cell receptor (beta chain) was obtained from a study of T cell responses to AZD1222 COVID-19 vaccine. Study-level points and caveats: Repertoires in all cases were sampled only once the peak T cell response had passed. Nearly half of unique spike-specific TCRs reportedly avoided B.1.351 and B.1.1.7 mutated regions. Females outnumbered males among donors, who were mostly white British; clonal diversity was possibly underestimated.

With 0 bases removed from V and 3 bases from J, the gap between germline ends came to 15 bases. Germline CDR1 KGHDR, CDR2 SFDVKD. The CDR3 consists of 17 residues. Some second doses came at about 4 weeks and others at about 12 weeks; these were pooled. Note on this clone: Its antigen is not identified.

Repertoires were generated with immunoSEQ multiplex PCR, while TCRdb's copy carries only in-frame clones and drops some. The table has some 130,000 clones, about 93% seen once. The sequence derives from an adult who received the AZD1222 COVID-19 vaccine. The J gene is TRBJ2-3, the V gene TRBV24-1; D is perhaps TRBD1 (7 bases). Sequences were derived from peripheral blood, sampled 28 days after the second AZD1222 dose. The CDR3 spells CATSDLGGGPLTDTQYF. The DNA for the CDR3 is TGTGCCACCAGTGATTTGGGAGGGGGCCCCTTGACAGATACGCAGTATTTT.